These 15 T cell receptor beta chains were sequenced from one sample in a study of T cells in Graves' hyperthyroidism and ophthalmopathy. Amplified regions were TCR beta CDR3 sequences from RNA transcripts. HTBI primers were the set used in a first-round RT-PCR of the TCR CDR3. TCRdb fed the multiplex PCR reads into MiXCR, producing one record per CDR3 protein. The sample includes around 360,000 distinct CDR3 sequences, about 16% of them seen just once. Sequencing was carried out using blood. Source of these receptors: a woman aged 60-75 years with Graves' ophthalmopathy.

In nucleotides, the CDR3 is TGTGCCTGGAGTGTATACCCCAGCGGGCCAATAAGAAGCTCCTACAATGAGCAGTTCTTC. Translated: CAWSVYPSGPIRSSYNEQFF. The chain carries TRBV30 and TRBJ2-1; maybe TRBD2 (6 bases). Germline V CDR1 and CDR2: GTSNPN, SVGIG (reference sequence). The CDR3 sequence is 20 residues long. V lost 0 bases and J lost 0, with 24 bases in between.

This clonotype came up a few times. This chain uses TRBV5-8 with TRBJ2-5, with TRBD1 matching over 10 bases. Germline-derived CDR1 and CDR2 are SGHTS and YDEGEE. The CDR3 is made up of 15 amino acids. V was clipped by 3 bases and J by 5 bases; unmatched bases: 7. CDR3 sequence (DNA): TGTGCCAGCAGCTCAAGACAGGGGGCGCTTGAGACCCAGTACTTC. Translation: CASSSRQGALETQYF. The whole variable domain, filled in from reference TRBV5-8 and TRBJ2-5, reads EAGVTQSPTHLIKTRGQQATLRCSPISGHTSVYWYQQALGLGLQFLLWYDEGEERNRGNFPPRFSGRQFPNYSSELNVNALELEDSALYLCASSSRQGALETQYFGPGTRLLVL.

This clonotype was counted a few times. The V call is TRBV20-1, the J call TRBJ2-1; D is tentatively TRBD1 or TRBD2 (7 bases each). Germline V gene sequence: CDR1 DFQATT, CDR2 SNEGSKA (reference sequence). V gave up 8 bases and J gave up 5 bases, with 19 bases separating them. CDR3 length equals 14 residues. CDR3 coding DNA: TGCAGTTTCAAGGGGGCGGGAGCGAACAATGAGCAGTTCTTC. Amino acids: CSFKGAGANNEQFF.

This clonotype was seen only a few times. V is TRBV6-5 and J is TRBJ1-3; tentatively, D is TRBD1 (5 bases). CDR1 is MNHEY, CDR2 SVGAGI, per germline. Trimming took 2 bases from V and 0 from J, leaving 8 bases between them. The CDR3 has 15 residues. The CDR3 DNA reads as TGTGCCAGCAGTTACAGGGGCGCCTCTGGAAACACCATATATTTT. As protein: CASSYRGASGNTIYF.

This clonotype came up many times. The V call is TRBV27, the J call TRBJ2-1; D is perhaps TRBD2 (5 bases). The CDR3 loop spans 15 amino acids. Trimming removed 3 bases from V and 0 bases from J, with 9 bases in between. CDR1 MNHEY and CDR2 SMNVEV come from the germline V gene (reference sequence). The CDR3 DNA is TGTGCCAGCAGTTTGCTAGCCCCCTCCTACAATGAGCAGTTCTTC. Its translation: CASSLLAPSYNEQFF.

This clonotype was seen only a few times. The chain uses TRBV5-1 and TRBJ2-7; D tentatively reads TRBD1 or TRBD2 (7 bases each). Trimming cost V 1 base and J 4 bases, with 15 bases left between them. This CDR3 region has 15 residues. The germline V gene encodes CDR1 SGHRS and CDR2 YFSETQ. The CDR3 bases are TGCGCCAGCAGCTTGCCCGCAGGGGGGGCTTACGAGCAGTACTTC. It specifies CASSLPAGGAYEQYF.

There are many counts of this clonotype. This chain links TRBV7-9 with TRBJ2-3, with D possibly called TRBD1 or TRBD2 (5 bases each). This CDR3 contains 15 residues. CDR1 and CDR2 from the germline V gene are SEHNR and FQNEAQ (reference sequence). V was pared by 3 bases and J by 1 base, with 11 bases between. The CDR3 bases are TGTGCCAGCAGCTTGGGGGTGAGGGGCACAGATACGCAGTATTTT. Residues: CASSLGVRGTDTQYF.

The CDR3 spells CASSEPGSYNSPLHF. For the CDR3, the DNA is TGTGCCAGCAGTGAACCGGGCTCCTATAATTCACCCCTCCACTTT. The J gene is TRBJ1-6, the V gene TRBV6-1; D unclear. In germline, CDR1 is MNHNS, CDR2 SASEGT. This CDR3 has 15 amino acids. V lost 2 bases and J lost 0, with 5 bases in between.

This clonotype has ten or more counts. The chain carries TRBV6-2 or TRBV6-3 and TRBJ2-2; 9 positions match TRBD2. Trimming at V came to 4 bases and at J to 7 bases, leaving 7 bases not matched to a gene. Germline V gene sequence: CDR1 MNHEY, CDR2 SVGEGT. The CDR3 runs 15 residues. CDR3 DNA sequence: TGTGCCAGCAGTTTGGACGTAGCGGGAGTCGGGGAGCTGTTTTTT. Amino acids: CASSLDVAGVGELFF.

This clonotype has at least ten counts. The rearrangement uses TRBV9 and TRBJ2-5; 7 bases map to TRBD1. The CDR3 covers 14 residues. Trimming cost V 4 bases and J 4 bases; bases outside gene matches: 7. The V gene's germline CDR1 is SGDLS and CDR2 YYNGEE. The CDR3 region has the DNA TGTGCCAGCAGCCTAGAGGGACAGTCAGAGACCCAGTACTTC. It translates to CASSLEGQSETQYF.

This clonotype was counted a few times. The CDR3 DNA follows: TGTGCCAGCAGCGGACGGACAGGGGATAATTCACCCCTCCACTTT. It yields the protein CASSGRTGDNSPLHF. The chain couples TRBV5-5 to TRBJ1-6; 9 bases match TRBD1. This CDR3 is 15 amino acids long. Germline V CDR1 and CDR2: SGHKS, YYEKEE (reference sequence). Germline trimming cut 4 bases from V and 5 bases from J; bases unmatched to any gene: 4.

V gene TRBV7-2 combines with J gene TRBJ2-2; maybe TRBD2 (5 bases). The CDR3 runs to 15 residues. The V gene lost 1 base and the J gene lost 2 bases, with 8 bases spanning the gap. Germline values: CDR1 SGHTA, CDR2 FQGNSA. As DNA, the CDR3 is TGTGCCAGCAGCTTAGAGACTATAAACACCGGGGAGCTGTTTTTT. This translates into CASSLETINTGELFF.

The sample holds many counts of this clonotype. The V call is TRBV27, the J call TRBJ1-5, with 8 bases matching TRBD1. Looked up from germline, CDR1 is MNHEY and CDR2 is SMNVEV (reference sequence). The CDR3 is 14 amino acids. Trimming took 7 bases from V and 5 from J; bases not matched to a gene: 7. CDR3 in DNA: TGTGCCAGCACCCCGAGGACAGGGCATCAGCCCCAGCATTTT. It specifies CASTPRTGHQPQHF.

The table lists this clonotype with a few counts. CDR3 loop: CASGAGGRLLFF. The CDR3 DNA follows: TGTGCCAGCGGGGCGGGAGGGCGCCTGCTGTTTTTT. The chain carries TRBV6-1 and TRBJ2-2; 9 bases are a match to TRBD2. The CDR3 is 12 residues long. Per germline, CDR1 MNHNS and CDR2 SASEGT. V shed 8 bases and J 13 bases; nucleotides not matched to a gene: 8.

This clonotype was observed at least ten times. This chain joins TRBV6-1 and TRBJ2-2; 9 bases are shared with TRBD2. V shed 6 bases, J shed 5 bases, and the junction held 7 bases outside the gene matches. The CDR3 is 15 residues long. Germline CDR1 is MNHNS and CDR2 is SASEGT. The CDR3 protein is CASRVPGLATGELFF. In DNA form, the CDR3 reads TGTGCCAGCAGGGTCCCGGGACTAGCAACCGGGGAGCTGTTTTTT.